The sequence of this T cell receptor beta chain was determined in a study of T cells after posttransplantation cyclophosphamide (dated by TCRdb to between 2015 and 2016). With respect to the entire study: T cell repertoire reconstitution was tracked by TRB sequencing after myeloablative bone marrow transplantation in which posttransplantation cyclophosphamide was used as GVHD prophylaxis. TRA and TRB clonality were tightly correlated in 9 or 10 samples, so subsequent TCR analyses focused on TRB only. Antigen receptor sequencing covered samples from roughly 40 PTCy-treated patients and approximately 15 of their related bone marrow donors. Public TRB sequences were searched against a database of over 3,600 sequences associated with responses to pathogens, tumor antigens, self-antigens and alloantigens. Blood from all 35 or so PTCy patients with 1-year posttransplant specimens was subjected to TRB sequencing. In 3 patients, TRB sequencing was also performed on up to about 3 more blood samples taken 2 to 5.2 years after transplant, and in a handful of patients, pretransplant blood was also TRB-sequenced.

Related bone marrow donors provided peripheral blood samples on the day of marrow donation. Peripheral blood and bone marrow mononuclear cells were isolated by Ficoll-Hypaque density centrifugation and cryopreserved. Genomic DNA was the input for TRB sequencing, which was run either with the immunoSEQ assay at survey resolution or with the hsTCRB kit. Per the original workflow: The immunoSEQ software was used for initial read processing, and the LymphoSeq R package was used for repertoire analyses. For each TRB dataset, clonality was calculated as 1 minus normalized Shannon entropy, and the Gini coefficient was computed as well. To infer phenotypes in unsorted samples, TRB sequences from sorted subsets of the recipient or donor were mapped onto unsorted samples from the same recipient. Not all clones reach the TCRdb copy of this immuneACCESS table, which keeps in-frame sequences only. Checked studies attribute under half of the gap to unresolved V genes and leave the rest unexplained. For V, J and clone size, that table is used; D and trimming come from the DNA. Across this sample, approximately 31,000 clones were tabulated and none appeared just once. Jointly, the top ten make up 4% to 5.5% of the sample.

CDR1 SEHNR and CDR2 FQNEAQ were looked up in the germline V gene (reference sequence). The CDR3, from cysteine to phenylalanine, totals 15 residues. Left in the record is the CDR3 DNA by itself, 45 bases read in frame from the first base. V and J are trimmed by 6 bases and 4 bases, and the gene matches miss 5 bases of the junction. This clone was counted many times. What antigen it recognizes has not been identified. Qualities for individual bases were not recorded, and no much larger clone is one base off. Broader findings and caveats from the paper: The TRB repertoires of T cells infiltrating skin or GI tract showed only limited overlap with the TRB repertoires of T cells in blood. Across 45 or so patients, TRB clonality was highly associated with recipient CMV seropositivity and CMV reactivation, and PTCy diversity was similar to diversity in CNI/methotrexate controls. Donor-recipient similarity was low at 1-2 months but rose over the first year, and later blood repertoires were often dominated by donor CD8+ memory clones.

Input material: PBMCs. The source of this sequence is a woman in her 30s in good health and a related stem cell transplant donor. The chain employs TRBV7-9 and TRBJ2-1; TRBD2 lines up with 11 middle nucleotides. The CDR3 here reads CASSLTSGVYNEQFF. The DNA reads TGTGCCAGCAGTCTGACTAGCGGGGTGTACAATGAGCAGTTCTTC.